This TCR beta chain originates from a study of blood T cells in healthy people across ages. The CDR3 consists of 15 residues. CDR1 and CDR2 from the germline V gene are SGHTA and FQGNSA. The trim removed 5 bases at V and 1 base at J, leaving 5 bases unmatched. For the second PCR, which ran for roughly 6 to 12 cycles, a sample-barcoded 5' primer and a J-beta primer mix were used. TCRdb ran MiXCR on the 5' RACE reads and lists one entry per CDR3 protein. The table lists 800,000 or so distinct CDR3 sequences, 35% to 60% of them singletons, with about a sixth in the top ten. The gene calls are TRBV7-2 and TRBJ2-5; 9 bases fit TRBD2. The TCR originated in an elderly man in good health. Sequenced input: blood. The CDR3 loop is CASSKGLAVQETQYF. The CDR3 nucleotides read TGTGCCAGCAGCAAGGGACTAGCAGTCCAAGAGACCCAGTACTTC.